This TCR beta chain appears in the sequencing data of a study of spatial heterogeneity in lung cancer. Overall study: Compared with alpha-chain sequences, beta-chain sequences were consistently detected in greater numbers. Notes on the study in general: Ubiquitous and regional nonsynonymous mutation counts were tracked by ubiquitous and regional expanded TCR counts, respectively. Counts of expanded alpha and beta TCRs within tumors tracked the tumor nonsynonymous mutation count.

Time point indicated: sample taken at primary tumor resection. The authors sequenced whole RNA from tumor, nontumor lung or frozen PBMC without sorting. This clonotype counts as medium-sized (0.01 to 0.1%). Antigen unknown. The CDR3 spans 16 residues. Germline CDR1 is MNHEY and CDR2 is SMNVEV (reference sequence). V was pared by 5 bases and J by 4 bases, with 11 bases of the junction left unmatched. In TCRdb, the 5' RACE reads were re-called with MiXCR into one record per CDR3 protein. The sample has approximately 21,000 distinct CDR3 sequences; less than 5% are singletons. This material consisted of lung tumor tissue, taken at surgery. The sequence came from a male donor with early-stage non-small cell lung cancer. The genes are TRBV27 and TRBJ2-5, with 9 bases fitting TRBD1. In DNA, the CDR3 is TGTGCCAGCAGTCCATCCCTGGGACAGGGAGGAGAGACCCAGTACTTC. As protein: CASSPSLGQGGETQYF.